This T cell receptor (beta chain) was sequenced for a study of response to subunit inactivated influenza vaccine. General study points: T cells newly recruited by each seasonal influenza vaccination are few, the authors suggested.

Turning to this clonotype: Its matching antigen is unknown.

MiXCR was run by TCRdb on the RT-PCR reads, yielding one entry per CDR3 protein. The repertoire consists of about 780,000 distinct CDR3 sequences, with roughly 20% occurring once and the leading ten covering roughly 10%. The germline V and J ends were trimmed by 0 bases and 2 bases, with 9 bases remaining between them. The V gene's germline CDR1 is SGHKS and CDR2 YYEKEE (reference sequence). The CDR3 contains 15 residues. The rearrangement links TRBV5-5 to TRBJ2-1; the D gene is possibly TRBD1 (7 bases). The sequence was obtained from a man in his forties or fifties who received an inactivated influenza vaccine. Material: PBMCs from blood, obtained approximately 5 days after vaccination. DNA for the CDR3: TGTGCCAGCAGCTTGGCCAGGGGGGCCTACAATGAGCAGTTCTTC. The encoded protein is CASSLARGAYNEQFF. Filled out from reference TRBV5-5 and TRBJ2-1, the complete variable domain reads DAGVTQSPTHLIKTRGQQVTLRCSPISGHKSVSWYQQVLGQGPQFIFQYYEKEERGRGNFPDRFSARQFPNYSSELNVNALLLGDSALYLCASSLARGAYNEQFFGPGTRLTVL.